This paragraph covers one T cell receptor beta chain sequence. Its antigen remains unidentified. The PBMCs were taken from over 9.5 ml of fresh peripheral blood. This sample was included in a study of Graves' ophthalmopathy and Graves' hyperthyroidism. Study-level results: Clonotypes were expanded in thyroid at above 0.001 frequency, and most also appeared in blood.

Amplification of TCR beta CDR3 regions used RNA transcripts. The workflow started with a first-round RT-PCR run with HTBI primers and then moved on to a second-round multiplex PCR. MiXCR, applied by TCRdb to the multiplex PCR reads, yields one record per CDR3 protein. The sample shows 200,000 to 300,000 distinct CDR3 sequences, approximately 42% of them seen only once. This clonotype was obtained from an adult man with Graves' ophthalmopathy. Input material: peripheral blood.

This CDR3 reads CASSLPRLTYEQYF. The CDR3 region has the DNA TGTGCCAGCAGCTTGCCTAGACTAACTTACGAGCAGTACTTC. The rearrangement uses TRBV9 and TRBJ2-7, with a weak D call TRBD2 (5 bases). The CDR3 extends over 14 amino acids. The germline V gene has CDR1 SGDLS and CDR2 YYNGEE. V lost 4 bases and J lost 4, with 15 bases in between.